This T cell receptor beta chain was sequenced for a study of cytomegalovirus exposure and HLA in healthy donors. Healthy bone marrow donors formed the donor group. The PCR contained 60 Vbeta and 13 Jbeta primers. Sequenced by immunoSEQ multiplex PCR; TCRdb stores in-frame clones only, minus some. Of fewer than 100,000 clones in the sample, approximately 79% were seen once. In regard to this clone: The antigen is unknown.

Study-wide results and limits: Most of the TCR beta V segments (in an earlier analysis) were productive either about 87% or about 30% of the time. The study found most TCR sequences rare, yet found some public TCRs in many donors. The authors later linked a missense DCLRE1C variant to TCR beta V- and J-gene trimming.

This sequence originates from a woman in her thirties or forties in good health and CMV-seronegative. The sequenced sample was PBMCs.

The CDR3 bases are TGTGCCAGCAGCTCCCTGGTCCTAGCGGGCGCCGAAGAGACCCAGTACTTC. Encoded protein: CASSSLVLAGAEETQYF. The chain joins TRBV7-6 to TRBJ2-5, with TRBD2 identical over 8 bases. J gave up 3 bases and V 4 bases, and 13 bases lay outside the gene matches. The CDR3 loop spans 17 amino acids. The germline CDR1 and CDR2 sequences are SGHVS and FNYEAQ.